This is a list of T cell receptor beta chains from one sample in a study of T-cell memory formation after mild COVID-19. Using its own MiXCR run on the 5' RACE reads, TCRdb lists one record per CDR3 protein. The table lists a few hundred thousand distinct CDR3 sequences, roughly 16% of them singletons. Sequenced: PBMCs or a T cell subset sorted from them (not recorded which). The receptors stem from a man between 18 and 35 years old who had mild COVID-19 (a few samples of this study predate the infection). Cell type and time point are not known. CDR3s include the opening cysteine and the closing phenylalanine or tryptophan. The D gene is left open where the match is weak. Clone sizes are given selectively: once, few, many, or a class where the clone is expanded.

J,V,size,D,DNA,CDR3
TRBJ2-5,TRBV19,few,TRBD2,TGTGCCAGTAGTGGCCCACGACTAGCGGGGGCCCAAGAGACCCAGTACTTC,CASSGPRLAGAQETQYF
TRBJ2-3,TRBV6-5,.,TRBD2,TGTGCCAGCAGTTACCGGACTAGCGCAGCAGATACGCAGTATTTT,CASSYRTSAADTQYF
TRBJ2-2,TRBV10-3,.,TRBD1,TGTGCCATCAGACACTCCGGGACAGGGTCCACCGGGGAGCTGTTTTTT,CAIRHSGTGSTGELFF
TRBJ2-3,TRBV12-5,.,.,TGTGCTAGTGGTTTCCCCGCGGCGGGACCCGAGGATACGCAGTATTTT,CASGFPAAGPEDTQYF
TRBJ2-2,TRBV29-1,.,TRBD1,TGCAGCGTTGAAGGCCTTAGGGACAGGGGGCGAGGGGAGCTGTTTTTT,CSVEGLRDRGRGELFF
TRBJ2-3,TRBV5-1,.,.,TGCGCCAGCAGCGCACGAAACACAGATACGCAGTATTTT,CASSARNTDTQYF
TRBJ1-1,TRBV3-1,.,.,TGTGCCAGCAGCCAAGGGGGGTTAACTGAAGCTTTCTTT,CASSQGGLTEAFF
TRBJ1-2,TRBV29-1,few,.,TGCAGCGGGTCGCGGGGTCCCGGGGGCTATGGCTACACCTTC,CSGSRGPGGYGYTF
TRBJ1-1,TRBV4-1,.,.,TGCGCCAGCAGCCCGAGATGGGGCATGAACACTGAAGCTTTCTTT,CASSPRWGMNTEAFF
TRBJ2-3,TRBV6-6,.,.,TGTGCCAGCAGTTACTCTTTCCCGCAGTATTTT,CASSYSFPQYF
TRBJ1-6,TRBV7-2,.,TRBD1,TGTGCCAGCAGCCCCAATCCGGGACAGCTTTTGAATTCACACCTCCACTTT,CASSPNPGQLLNSHLHF
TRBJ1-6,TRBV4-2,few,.,TGTGCCAGCAGCCAAGATCCGGGGACGTTTTATAATTCACCCCTCCACTTT,CASSQDPGTFYNSPLHF
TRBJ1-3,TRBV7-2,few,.,TGTGCCAGCAGCTTAAATCTGGGGACGGGAGGAAACACCATATATTTT,CASSLNLGTGGNTIYF
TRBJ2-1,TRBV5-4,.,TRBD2,TGTGCCAGCAGCCTCGACCTAGCGGGGGCCATGAATGAGCAGTTCTTC,CASSLDLAGAMNEQFF
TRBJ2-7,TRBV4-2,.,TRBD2,TGTGCCAGCAGCCAAGATCCGGCGGGGGCCTACGAGCAGTACTTC,CASSQDPAGAYEQYF
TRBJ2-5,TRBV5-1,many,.,TGCGCCAGCAGTCCCGGGGCGACGGAGACCCAGTACTTC,CASSPGATETQYF
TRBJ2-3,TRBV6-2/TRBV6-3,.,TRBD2,TGTGCCAGCAGTTACTCGAGGACGGGGGGGGGAGTAGATACGCAGTATTTT,CASSYSRTGGGVDTQYF
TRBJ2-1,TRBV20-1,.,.,TGCAGTGCCCAGCTAGGATCGATTGGTGAGCAGTTCTTC,CSAQLGSIGEQFF
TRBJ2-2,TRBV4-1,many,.,TGCGCCAGCAGCCAGGGGGCTAAGAACACCGGGGAGCTGTTTTTT,CASSQGAKNTGELFF
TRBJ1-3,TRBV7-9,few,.,TGTGCCAGCAGCTTTACAGGGTCCGGAAACACCATATATTTT,CASSFTGSGNTIYF
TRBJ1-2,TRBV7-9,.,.,TGTGCCAGCAGCTTAGCCGGCCCGAGGTATGGCTACACCTTC,CASSLAGPRYGYTF
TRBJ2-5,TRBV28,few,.,TGTGCCAGCATTGGGGGAAAGGAGACCCAGTACTTC,CASIGGKETQYF
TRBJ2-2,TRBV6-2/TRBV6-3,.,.,TGTGCCACCGGAGGGGGGGTCCCCGGGGAGCTGTTTTTT,CATGGGVPGELFF
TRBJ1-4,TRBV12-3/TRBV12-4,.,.,TGTGCCAGCAGTCAGGGACGTAGTAATGAAAAACTGTTTTTT,CASSQGRSNEKLFF
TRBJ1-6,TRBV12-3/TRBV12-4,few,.,TGTGCCAGCAGTTTACGGGGGGCGTGGGGATCACCCCTCCACTTT,CASSLRGAWGSPLHF
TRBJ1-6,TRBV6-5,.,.,TGTGCCAGCAGTTGGGGGTTCGATTCACCCCTCCACTTT,CASSWGFDSPLHF
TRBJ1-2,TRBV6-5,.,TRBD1,TGTGCCAGCAGTTACTCGACAGGGACCCTTAACTATGGCTACACCTTC,CASSYSTGTLNYGYTF
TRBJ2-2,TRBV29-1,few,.,TGCAGCGGAGGGGGTCTGACGAACACCGGGGAGCTGTTTTTT,CSGGGLTNTGELFF
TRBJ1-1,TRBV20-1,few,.,TGCAGTGCTTCTAAACTAGGGGGGATGAACACTGAAGCTTTCTTT,CSASKLGGMNTEAFF
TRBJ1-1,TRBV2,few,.,TGTGCCAGCAGTGGAAAACAGCTGAACACTGAAGCTTTCTTT,CASSGKQLNTEAFF
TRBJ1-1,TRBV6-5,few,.,TGTGCCAGCAGTTACGCTGGACGGGACGGGATGAACACTGAAGCTTTCTTT,CASSYAGRDGMNTEAFF
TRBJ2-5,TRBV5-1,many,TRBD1,TGCGCCAGCAGCTTGGCGGGACAGGGGGAGACCCAGTACTTC,CASSLAGQGETQYF